This T cell receptor (beta chain) was sequenced during a study of blood T cells in healthy people across ages. CDR1 is SGHRS, CDR2 YFSETQ, per germline. The CDR3 length is 17 residues. V was pared by 4 bases and J by 1 base, with 11 bases of the junction left unmatched. This clonotype appeared a few times. Primed by a sample-barcoded 5' primer and a J-beta primer mix, a second PCR proceeded for 7 to 11 cycles. Each cDNA molecule was tagged by a template-switch adaptor with 12 random nucleotides. TCRdb itself ran the 5' RACE reads through MiXCR, one entry per CDR3 protein. The sample yields roughly 1,800,000 distinct CDR3 sequences, just under 50% seen once.

The sequenced sample was blood. This clonotype was obtained from a middle-aged woman in good health. The genes are TRBV5-1 and TRBJ2-3; 8 nucleotides align to TRBD1. The CDR3, as DNA: TGCGCCAGCAGCCTGGACAGGGTGAAGTTAGGCACAGATACGCAGTATTTT. This encodes CASSLDRVKLGTDTQYF.